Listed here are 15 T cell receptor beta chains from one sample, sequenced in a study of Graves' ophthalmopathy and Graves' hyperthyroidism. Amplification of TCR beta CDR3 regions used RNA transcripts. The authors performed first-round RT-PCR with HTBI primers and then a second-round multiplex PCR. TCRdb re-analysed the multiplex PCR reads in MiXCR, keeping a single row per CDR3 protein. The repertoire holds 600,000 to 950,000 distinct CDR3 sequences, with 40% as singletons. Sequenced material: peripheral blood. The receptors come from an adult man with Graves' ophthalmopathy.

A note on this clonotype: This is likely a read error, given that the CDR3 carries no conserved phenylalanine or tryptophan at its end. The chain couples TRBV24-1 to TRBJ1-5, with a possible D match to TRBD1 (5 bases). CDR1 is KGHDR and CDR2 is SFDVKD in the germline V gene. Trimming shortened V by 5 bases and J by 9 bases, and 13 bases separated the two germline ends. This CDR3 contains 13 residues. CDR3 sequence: CATSAQGRRPQHL. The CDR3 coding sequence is TGTGCCACCAGTGCTCAGGGACGGAGGCCCCAGCATCTT.

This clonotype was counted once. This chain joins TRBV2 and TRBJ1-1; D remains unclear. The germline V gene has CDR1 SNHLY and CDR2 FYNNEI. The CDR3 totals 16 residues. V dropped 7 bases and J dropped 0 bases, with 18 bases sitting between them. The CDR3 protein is CASTPPPPGMNTEAFF. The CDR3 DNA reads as TGTGCCAGCACCCCCCCGCCTCCGGGGATGAACACTGAAGCTTTCTTT.

This chain's CDR3 is CASSLGESVQYF. CDR3 DNA sequence: TGTGCCAGCAGCTTAGGGGAAAGTGTGCAGTATTTT. The chain couples TRBV7-3 to TRBJ2-3; no firm D call. V was trimmed by 2 bases and J by 11 bases, leaving 11 bases between them. From germline, CDR1 is SGHTA and CDR2 FQGTGA. This CDR3 is 12 amino acids long. Full variable domain (outside the CDR3, taken from reference TRBV7-3 and TRBJ2-3): GAGVSQTPSNKVTEKGKYVELRCDPISGHTALYWYRQSLGQGPEFLIYFQGTGAADDSGLPNDRFFAVRPEGSVSTLKIQRTERGDSAVYLCASSLGESVQYFGPGTRLTVL.

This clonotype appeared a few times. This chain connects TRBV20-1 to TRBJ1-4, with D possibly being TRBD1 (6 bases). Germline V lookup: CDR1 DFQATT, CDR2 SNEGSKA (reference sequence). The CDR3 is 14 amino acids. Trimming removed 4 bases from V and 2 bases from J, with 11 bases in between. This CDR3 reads CSATTGPTNEKLFF. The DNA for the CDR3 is TGCAGTGCTACAACAGGGCCGACTAATGAAAAACTGTTTTTT.

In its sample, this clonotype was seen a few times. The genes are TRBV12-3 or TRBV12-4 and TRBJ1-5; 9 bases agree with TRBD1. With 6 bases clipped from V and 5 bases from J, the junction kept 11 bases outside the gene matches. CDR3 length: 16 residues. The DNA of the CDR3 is TGTGCCAGCAGCCCTACTGCCGGGACAGGGTATCAGCCCCAGCATTTT. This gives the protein CASSPTAGTGYQPQHF.

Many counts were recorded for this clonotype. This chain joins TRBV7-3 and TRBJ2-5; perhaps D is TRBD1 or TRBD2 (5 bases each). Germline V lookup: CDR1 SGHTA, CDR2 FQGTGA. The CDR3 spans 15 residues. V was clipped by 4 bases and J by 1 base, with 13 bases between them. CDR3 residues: CASSSTGTIQETQYF. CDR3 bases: TGTGCCAGCAGCTCCACCGGGACGATCCAAGAGACCCAGTACTTC.

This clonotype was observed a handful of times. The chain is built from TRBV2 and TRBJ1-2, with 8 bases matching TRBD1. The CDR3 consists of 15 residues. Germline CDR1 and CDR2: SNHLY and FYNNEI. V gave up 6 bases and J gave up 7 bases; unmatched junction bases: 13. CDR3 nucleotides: TGTGCCAGCAGAGATAGGGTCAGGGGGCTGACTGGCTACACCTTC. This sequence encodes CASRDRVRGLTGYTF. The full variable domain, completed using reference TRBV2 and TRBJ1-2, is EPEVTQTPSHQVTQMGQEVILRCVPISNHLYFYWYRQILGQKVEFLVSFYNNEISEKSEIFDDQFSVERPDGSNFTLKIRSTKLEDSAMYFCASRDRVRGLTGYTFGSGTRLTVV.

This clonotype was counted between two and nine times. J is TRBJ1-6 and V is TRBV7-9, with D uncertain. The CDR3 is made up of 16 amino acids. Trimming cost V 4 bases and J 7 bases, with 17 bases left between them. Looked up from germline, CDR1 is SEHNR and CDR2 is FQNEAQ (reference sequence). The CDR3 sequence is CASSSGPGMGNSPLHF. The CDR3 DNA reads TGTGCCAGCAGCTCTGGGCCGGGAATGGGAAATTCACCCCTCCACTTT. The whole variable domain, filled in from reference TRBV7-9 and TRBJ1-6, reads DTGVSQNPRHKITKRGQNVTFRCDPISEHNRLYWYRQTLGQGPEFLTYFQNEAQLEKSRLLSDRFSAERPKGSFSTLEIQRTEQGDSAMYLCASSSGPGMGNSPLHFGNGTRLTVT.

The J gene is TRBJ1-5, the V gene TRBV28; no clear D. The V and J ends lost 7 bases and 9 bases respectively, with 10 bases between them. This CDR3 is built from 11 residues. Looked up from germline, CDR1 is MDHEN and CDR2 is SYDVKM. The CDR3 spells CASNSGVPQHF. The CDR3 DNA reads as TGTGCCAGCAACTCTGGGGTGCCCCAGCATTTT.

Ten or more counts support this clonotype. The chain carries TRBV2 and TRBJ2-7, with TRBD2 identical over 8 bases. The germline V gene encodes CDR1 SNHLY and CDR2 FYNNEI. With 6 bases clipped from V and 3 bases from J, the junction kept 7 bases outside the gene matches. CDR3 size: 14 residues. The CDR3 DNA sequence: TGTGCCAGCAGCAATCCGGGACTAGTCTACGAGCAGTACTTC. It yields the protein CASSNPGLVYEQYF.

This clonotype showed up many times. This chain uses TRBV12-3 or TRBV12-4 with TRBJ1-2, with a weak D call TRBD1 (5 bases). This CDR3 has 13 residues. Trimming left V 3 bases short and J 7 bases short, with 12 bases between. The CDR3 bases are TGTGCCAGCAGTTTGGGGGATATGGGTGGCTACACCTTC. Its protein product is CASSLGDMGGYTF.

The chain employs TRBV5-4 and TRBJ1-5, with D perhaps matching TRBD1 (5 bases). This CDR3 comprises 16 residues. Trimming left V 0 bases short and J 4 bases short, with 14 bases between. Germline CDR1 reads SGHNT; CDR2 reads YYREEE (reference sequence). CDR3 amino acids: CASSLGVTEKNQPQHF. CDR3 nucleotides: TGTGCCAGCAGCTTGGGGGTGACAGAGAAAAATCAGCCCCAGCATTTT.

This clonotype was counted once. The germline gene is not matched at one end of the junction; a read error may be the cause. CDR3 residues: CASSPQGARQYF. The CDR3, as DNA: TGCGCCAGCAGCCCACAGGGGGCGCGGCAGTACTTC. The J gene is TRBJ2-7, the V gene TRBV7-2; 9 positions match TRBD1. In germline, CDR1 is SGHTA, CDR2 FQGNSA. The CDR3 loop spans 12 amino acids. Together with reference TRBV7-2 and TRBJ2-7, the CDR3 gives the full variable domain: GAGVSQSPSNKVTEKGKDVELRCDPISGHTALYWYRQSLGQGLEFLIYFQGNSAPDKSGLPSDRFSAERTGGSVSTLTIQRTQQEDSAVYLCASSPQGARQYFGPGTRLTVT.

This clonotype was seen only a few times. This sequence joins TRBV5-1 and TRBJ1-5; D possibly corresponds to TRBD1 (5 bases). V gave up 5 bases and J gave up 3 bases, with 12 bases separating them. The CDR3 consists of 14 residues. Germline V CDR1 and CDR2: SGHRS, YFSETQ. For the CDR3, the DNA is TGCGCCAGCAGTCGGGGGGAGTCCAATCAGCCCCAGCATTTT. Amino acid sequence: CASSRGESNQPQHF.

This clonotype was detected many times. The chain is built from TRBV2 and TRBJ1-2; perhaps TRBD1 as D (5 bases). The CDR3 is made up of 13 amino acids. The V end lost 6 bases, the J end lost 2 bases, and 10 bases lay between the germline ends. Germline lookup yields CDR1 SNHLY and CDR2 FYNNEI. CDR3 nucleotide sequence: TGTGCCAGCAGCCTGACAGACAACTATGGCTACACCTTC. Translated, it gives CASSLTDNYGYTF.